Here is one T cell receptor beta chain with its context. The data are from a study of cytotoxic CD8 clonotypes in ibrutinib-treated CLL. Looking at the study overall: Partial responses numbered some 25 and complete responses 2; after a median about 74 months, around 14 stayed remitted and approximately twelve progressed. With a range of 6 to 36, the median treatment time before response samples were taken was approximately twelve months.

TCRdb's table, derived via immunoSEQ multiplex PCR, lists solely in-frame clones and lacks some. This sample has roughly 170,000 clones, with under 90% found just once. CDR3 length: 14 residues. V was cut by 3 bases and J by 0 bases, with 11 bases left in between. Germline loops: CDR1 GTSNPN, CDR2 SVGIG (reference sequence). The V call is TRBV30, the J call TRBJ1-1, with D possibly matching TRBD1 (6 bases). Sequencing used PBMCs, obtained after 24 months of ibrutinib treatment. The sequence was obtained from a human donor with chronic lymphocytic leukemia. The CDR3 loop reads CAWSPGQLNTEAFF. The CDR3 DNA reads TGTGCCTGGAGCCCTGGACAGTTGAACACTGAAGCTTTCTTT.